A selection of T cell receptor beta chains follows, all from one sample in a study of T cells expressing NK-cell markers. Reprocessing the 5' RACE reads, TCRdb reports a single entry for every CDR3 protein and omits DNA. This repertoire includes roughly 110,000 distinct CDR3 sequences. Sequencing was done on a sample of blood T cells: a sorted CD56 or NKG2C T cell subset, CD4+ or CD8+ T cells, or bulk PBMC T cells (not recorded which). These receptors were obtained from a woman aged 18 to 75 in good health. Both conserved end residues are part of each CDR3.

J: TRBJ1-1
V: TRBV7-2
CDR3: CASSPKGPANTEAFF

J: TRBJ2-4
V: TRBV20-1
CDR3: CSARVGLKNIQYF

J: TRBJ2-3
V: TRBV23-1
CDR3: CASSQFCGRTDTQYF

J: TRBJ2-3
V: TRBV3-1
CDR3: CASSPISGSSTDTQYF

J: TRBJ2-5
V: TRBV6-1
CDR3: CASGGQSPGTQYF

J: TRBJ1-1
V: TRBV11-1
CDR3: CASSPTGGSSEAFF

J: TRBJ2-7
V: TRBV5-1
CDR3: CASSELRPLRGTYEQYF

J: TRBJ2-5
V: TRBV19
CDR3: CASSSRDSVQETQYF

J: TRBJ2-7
V: TRBV6-1
CDR3: CASSGGLAASYEQYF

J: TRBJ1-1
V: TRBV27
CDR3: CASSLTGRLNTEAFF

J: TRBJ2-7
V: TRBV7-9
CDR3: CASSFGPSYEQYF

J: TRBJ2-6
V: TRBV29-1
CDR3: CSVLGAHLSGANVLTF

J: TRBJ2-1
V: TRBV9
CDR3: CASSQGLAGLNEQFF

J: TRBJ2-1
V: TRBV15
CDR3: CATLGGSGGRREQFF

J: TRBJ2-1
V: TRBV29-1
CDR3: CSVEGIGTTHYNEQFF

J: TRBJ2-3
V: TRBV6-2/TRBV6-3
CDR3: CASSYLDPDTDTQYF

J: TRBJ2-5
V: TRBV27
CDR3: CASSAQGFREETQYF

J: TRBJ1-1
V: TRBV4-2
CDR3: CASSPPGQHYTEAFF

J: TRBJ2-3
V: TRBV4-2
CDR3: CASSQGGPSSTDTQYF

J: TRBJ2-2
V: TRBV29-1
CDR3: CSVEAPNTGELFF

J: TRBJ2-4
V: TRBV5-6
CDR3: CASSPGLGNIQYF

J: TRBJ2-7
V: TRBV12-3/TRBV12-4
CDR3: CASTFSWGEPYEQYF

J: TRBJ2-1
V: TRBV7-6
CDR3: CASSSRMSSSYNEQFF

J: TRBJ2-1
V: TRBV12-3/TRBV12-4
CDR3: CASSFPRLADNEQFF

J: TRBJ1-2
V: TRBV14
CDR3: CASSQADYGYTF

J: TRBJ2-1
V: TRBV12-3/TRBV12-4
CDR3: CASSPGSGSYNEQFF

J: TRBJ1-2
V: TRBV20-1
CDR3: CSTREGYGYTF

J: TRBJ2-3
V: TRBV12-3/TRBV12-4
CDR3: CASSSRVGGAKDTQYF

J: TRBJ2-5
V: TRBV9
CDR3: CASSPRSTGAETQYF

J: TRBJ2-7
V: TRBV10-3
CDR3: CAIRNSGTEGYEQYF

J: TRBJ2-7
V: TRBV20-1
CDR3: CSPSGTSSYEQYF

J: TRBJ1-2
V: TRBV19
CDR3: CASNHPPGDYGYTF

J: TRBJ2-5
V: TRBV29-1
CDR3: CSVDQAPETQYF

J: TRBJ2-1
V: TRBV12-3/TRBV12-4
CDR3: CASSSHLAGIYNEQFF

J: TRBJ2-1
V: TRBV12-3/TRBV12-4
CDR3: CASSLGVAGGISYNEQFF

J: TRBJ2-1
V: TRBV29-1
CDR3: CSVENEGVVVNEQFF

J: TRBJ2-1
V: TRBV14
CDR3: CASSHGTSGINEQFF

J: TRBJ2-5
V: TRBV28
CDR3: CASRPAVKQETQYF

J: TRBJ1-1
V: TRBV9
CDR3: CASSVGGAVTEAFF

J: TRBJ2-1
V: TRBV6-2/TRBV6-3
CDR3: CASTRGLGSYNEQFF

J: TRBJ2-2
V: TRBV24-1
CDR3: CATRGVGQGLTGELFF

J: TRBJ2-3
V: TRBV27
CDR3: CASSLSGQSTDTQYF

J: TRBJ1-1
V: TRBV12-3/TRBV12-4
CDR3: CASSALDRDAFF

J: TRBJ2-2
V: TRBV6-2/TRBV6-3
CDR3: CASSAESGELFF

J: TRBJ2-5
V: TRBV7-6
CDR3: CASSLELAGGRLLETQYF

J: TRBJ1-1
V: TRBV6-1
CDR3: CASSLSRGLPTEAFF

J: TRBJ2-3
V: TRBV7-9
CDR3: CASSGTRLGQYF